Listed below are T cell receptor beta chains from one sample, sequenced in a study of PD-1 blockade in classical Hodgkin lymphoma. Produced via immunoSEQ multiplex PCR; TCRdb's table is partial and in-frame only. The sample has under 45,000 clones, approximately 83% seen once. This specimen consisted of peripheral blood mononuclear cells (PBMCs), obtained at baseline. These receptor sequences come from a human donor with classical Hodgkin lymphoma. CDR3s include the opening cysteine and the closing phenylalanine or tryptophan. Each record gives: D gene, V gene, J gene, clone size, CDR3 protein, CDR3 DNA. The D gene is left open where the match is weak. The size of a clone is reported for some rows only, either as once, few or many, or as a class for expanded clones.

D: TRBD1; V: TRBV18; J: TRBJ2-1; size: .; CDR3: CASSPNRIDRDQFF; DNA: TGTGCCAGCTCACCAAACCGGATAGACAGGGACCAGTTCTTC
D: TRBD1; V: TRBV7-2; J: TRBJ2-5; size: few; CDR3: CASSPQGRETQYF; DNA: TGTGCCAGCAGCCCACAGGGGCGAGAGACCCAGTACTTC
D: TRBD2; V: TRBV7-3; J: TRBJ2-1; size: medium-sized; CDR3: CASSFAGETYNEQFF; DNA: TGTGCCAGCAGCTTTGCGGGAGAAACCTACAATGAGCAGTTCTTC
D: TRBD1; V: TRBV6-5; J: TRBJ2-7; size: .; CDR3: CASSYSWTGGISEQYF; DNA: TGTGCCAGCAGTTACTCTTGGACAGGGGGCATAAGCGAGCAGTACTTC
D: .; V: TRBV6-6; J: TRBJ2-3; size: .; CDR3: CASSYSSGGAGTQYF; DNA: TGTGCCAGCAGTTACTCTTCCGGGGGCGCGGGTACGCAGTATTTT
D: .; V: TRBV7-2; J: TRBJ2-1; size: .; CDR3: CASKGGRASLYNEQFF; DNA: TGTGCCAGCAAGGGGGGGAGGGCCAGCCTCTACAATGAGCAGTTCTTC
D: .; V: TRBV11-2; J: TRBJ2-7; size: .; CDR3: CASSLRSGLGDYEQYF; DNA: TGTGCCAGCAGCTTAAGGTCTGGGCTGGGGGACTACGAGCAGTACTTC
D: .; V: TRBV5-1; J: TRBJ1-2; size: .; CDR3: CASSIQDYGYTF; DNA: TGCGCCAGCAGTATACAAGACTATGGCTACACCTTC
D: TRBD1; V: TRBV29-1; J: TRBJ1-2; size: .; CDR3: CSGLGQGDGYTF; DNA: TGCAGCGGGCTCGGACAGGGTGATGGCTACACCTTC
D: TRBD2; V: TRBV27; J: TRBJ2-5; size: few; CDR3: CASRVRPGGETQYF; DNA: TGTGCCAGCAGGGTACGCCCCGGGGGGGAGACCCAGTACTTC
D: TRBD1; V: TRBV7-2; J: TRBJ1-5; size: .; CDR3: CASSRDRGNQPQHF; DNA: TGTGCCAGCAGCCGGGACAGGGGCAATCAGCCCCAGCATTTT
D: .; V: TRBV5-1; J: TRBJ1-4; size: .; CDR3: CASSLVGEKLFF; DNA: TGCGCCAGCAGCTTGGTGGGTGAAAAACTGTTTTTT
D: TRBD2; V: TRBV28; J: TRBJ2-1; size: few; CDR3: CASSSGLAYDNEQFF; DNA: TGTGCCAGCAGTTCGGGACTAGCGTATGACAATGAGCAGTTCTTC
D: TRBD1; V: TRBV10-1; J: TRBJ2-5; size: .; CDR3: CASSEAAGGQETQYF; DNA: TGCGCCAGCAGTGAAGCCGCAGGGGGTCAAGAGACCCAGTACTTC
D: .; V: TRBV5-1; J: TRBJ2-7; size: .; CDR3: CASSLQVYYEQYF; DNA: TGCGCCAGCAGCTTGCAGGTCTACTACGAGCAGTACTTC
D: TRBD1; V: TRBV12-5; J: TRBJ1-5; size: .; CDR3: CASASGGGQPQHF; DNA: TGTGCTAGTGCCTCAGGGGGCGGTCAGCCCCAGCATTTT